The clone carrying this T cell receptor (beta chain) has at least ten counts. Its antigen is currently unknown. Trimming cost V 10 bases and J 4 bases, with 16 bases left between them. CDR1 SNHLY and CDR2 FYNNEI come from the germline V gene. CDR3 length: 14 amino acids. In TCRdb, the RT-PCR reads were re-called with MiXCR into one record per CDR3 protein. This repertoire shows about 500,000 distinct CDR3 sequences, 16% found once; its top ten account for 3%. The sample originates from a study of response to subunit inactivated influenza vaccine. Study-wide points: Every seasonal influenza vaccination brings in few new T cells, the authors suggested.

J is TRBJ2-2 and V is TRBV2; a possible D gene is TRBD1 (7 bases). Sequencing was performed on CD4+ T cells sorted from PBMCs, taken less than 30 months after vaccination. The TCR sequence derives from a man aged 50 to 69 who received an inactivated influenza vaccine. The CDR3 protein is CATGGGSGTGELFF. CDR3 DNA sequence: TGTGCCACCGGAGGGGGCTCTGGCACCGGGGAGCTGTTTTTT.